This TCR beta chain was identified in a study of shared clonotypes between healthy human individuals. V lost 5 bases and J 10 bases, leaving 13 bases between the germline ends. This CDR3 contains 12 residues. From germline, CDR1 is SGHTA and CDR2 FQGNSA. This clone was counted once. Running of the assay took place at deep level. Replicate sorted-subset PCRs were loaded with 150 to 250 ng DNA, 31,000 or so T cell genomes. TCRdb keeps only in-frame clones here, not all; method: immunoSEQ multiplex PCR. The sample gives under 2.5 million clones, 85% to 95% of which show up once; 0.3% to 0.45% is in the top ten. The study drew its donors from healthy HIV-negative adults without recent acute infections or vaccinations. CD4+ cell separation produced CD45RA+ naive and CD45RA-negative memory subsets.

The receptor's source is a man between 18 and 35 years old in good health. Some clones in this sample may be carry-over from other donors' samples. This rearrangement joins TRBV7-2 to TRBJ2-3; perhaps TRBD1 as D (6 bases). Source material: naive CD4+ T cells from PBMCs. Documented subset: CD45RA+ positively selected. CDR3 sequence (DNA): TGTGCCAGCAGCCCAGGGGTACTTCCGCAGTATTTT. Protein product: CASSPGVLPQYF.